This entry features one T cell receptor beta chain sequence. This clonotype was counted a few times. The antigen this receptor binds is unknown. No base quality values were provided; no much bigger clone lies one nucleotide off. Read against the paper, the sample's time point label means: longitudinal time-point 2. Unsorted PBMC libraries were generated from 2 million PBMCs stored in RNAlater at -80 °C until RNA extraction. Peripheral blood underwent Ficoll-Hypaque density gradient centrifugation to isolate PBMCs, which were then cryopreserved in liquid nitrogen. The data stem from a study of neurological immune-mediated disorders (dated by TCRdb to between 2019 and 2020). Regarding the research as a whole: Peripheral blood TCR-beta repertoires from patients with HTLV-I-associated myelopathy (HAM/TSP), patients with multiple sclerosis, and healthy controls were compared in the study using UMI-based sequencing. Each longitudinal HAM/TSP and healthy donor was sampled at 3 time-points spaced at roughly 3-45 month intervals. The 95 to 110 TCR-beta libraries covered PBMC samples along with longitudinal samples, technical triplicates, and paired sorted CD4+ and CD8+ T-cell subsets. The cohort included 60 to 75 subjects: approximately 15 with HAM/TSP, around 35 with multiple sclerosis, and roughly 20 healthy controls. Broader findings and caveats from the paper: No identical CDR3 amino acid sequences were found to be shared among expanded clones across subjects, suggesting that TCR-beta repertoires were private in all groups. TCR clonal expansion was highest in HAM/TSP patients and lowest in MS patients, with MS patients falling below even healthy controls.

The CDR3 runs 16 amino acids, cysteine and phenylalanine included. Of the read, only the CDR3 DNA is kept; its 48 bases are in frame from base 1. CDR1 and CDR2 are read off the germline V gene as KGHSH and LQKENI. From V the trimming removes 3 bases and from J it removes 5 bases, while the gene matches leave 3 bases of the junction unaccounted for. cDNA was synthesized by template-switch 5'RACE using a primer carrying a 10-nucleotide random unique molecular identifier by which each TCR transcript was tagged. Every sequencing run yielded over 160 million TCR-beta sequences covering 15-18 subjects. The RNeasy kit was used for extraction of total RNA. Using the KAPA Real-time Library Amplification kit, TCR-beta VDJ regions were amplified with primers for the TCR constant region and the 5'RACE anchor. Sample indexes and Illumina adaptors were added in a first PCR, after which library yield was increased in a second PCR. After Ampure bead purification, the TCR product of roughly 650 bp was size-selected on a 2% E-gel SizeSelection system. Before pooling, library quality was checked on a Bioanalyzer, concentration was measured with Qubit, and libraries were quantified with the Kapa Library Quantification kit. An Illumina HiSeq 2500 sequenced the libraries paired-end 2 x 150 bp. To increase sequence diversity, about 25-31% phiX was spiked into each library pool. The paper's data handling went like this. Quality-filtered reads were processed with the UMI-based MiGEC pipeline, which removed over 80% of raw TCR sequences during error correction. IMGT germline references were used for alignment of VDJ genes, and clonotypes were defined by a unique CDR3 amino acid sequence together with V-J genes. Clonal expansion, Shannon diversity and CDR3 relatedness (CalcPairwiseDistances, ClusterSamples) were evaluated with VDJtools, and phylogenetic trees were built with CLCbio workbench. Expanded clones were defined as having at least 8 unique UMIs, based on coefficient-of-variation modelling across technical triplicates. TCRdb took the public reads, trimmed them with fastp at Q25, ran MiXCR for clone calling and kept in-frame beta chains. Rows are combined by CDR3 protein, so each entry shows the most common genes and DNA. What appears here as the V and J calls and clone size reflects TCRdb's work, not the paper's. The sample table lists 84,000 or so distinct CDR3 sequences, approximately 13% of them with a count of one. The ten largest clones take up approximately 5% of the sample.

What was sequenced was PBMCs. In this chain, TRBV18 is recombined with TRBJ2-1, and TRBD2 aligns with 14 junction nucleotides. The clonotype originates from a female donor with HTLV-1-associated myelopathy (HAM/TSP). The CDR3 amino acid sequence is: CASSPGLAGGNNEQFF. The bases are TGTGCCAGCTCACCTGGACTAGCGGGGGGAAACAATGAGCAGTTCTTC.